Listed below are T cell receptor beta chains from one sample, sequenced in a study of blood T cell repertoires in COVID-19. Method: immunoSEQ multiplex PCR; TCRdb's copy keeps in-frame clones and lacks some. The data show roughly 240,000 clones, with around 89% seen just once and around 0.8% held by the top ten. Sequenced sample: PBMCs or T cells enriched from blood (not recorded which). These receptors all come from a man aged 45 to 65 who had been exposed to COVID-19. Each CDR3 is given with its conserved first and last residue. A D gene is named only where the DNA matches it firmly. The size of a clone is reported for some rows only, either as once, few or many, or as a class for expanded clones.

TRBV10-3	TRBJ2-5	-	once	CAIGGAQETQYF	TGTGCCATCGGCGGGGCTCAAGAGACCCAGTACTTC
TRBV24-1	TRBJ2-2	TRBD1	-	CATSDWGQANTGELFF	TGTGCCACCAGTGACTGGGGACAGGCGAACACCGGGGAGCTGTTTTTT
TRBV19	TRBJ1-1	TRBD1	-	CATGQPSAEAFF	TGTGCCACGGGACAGCCTAGCGCTGAAGCTTTCTTT
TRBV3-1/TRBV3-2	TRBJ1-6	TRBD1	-	CASSQDFGTGSNSPLHF	TGTGCCAGCAGCCAAGATTTCGGGACAGGATCAAATTCACCCCTCCACTTT
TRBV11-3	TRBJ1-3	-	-	CASSLIRGNTIYF	TGTGCCAGCAGCTTGATCAGAGGAAACACCATATATTTT
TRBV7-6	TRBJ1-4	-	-	CASSLGMAEKLFF	TGTGCCAGCAGCTTAGGAATGGCTGAAAAACTGTTTTTT
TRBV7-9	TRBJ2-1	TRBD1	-	CASSFAGGEQFF	TGTGCCAGCAGCTTCGCAGGGGGTGAGCAGTTCTTC
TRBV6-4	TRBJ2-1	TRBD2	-	CASRRTSGGFNEQFF	TGTGCCAGCAGACGGACTAGCGGGGGTTTCAATGAGCAGTTCTTC
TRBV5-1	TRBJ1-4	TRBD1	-	CASSPAGGTDLLKKLFF	TGCGCCAGCAGCCCGGCCGGCGGGACAGATTTATTGAAAAAACTGTTTTTT
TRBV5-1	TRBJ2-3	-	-	CASSLPGLSSDTQYF	TGCGCCAGCAGCTTACCGGGATTAAGCTCAGATACGCAGTATTTT
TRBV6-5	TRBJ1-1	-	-	CASSYSFFVSAEAFF	TGTGCCAGCAGTTACTCATTCTTTGTGAGTGCTGAAGCTTTCTTT
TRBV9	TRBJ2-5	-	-	CASTEEPSGETQYF	TGTGCCAGCACCGAAGAACCTTCGGGAGAGACCCAGTACTTC
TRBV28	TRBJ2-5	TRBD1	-	CASSPGTGLLGETQYF	TGTGCCAGCAGCCCTGGGACAGGACTTTTGGGGGAGACCCAGTACTTC
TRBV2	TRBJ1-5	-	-	CASSGQRGQPQHF	TGTGCCAGCAGTGGACAGCGAGGTCAGCCCCAGCATTTT
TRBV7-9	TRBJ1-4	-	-	CASSYRETDEKLFF	TGTGCCAGCAGCTACCGGGAGACCGATGAAAAACTGTTTTTT
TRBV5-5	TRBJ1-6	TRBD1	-	CASSFGTGVESPLHF	TGTGCCAGCAGCTTCGGGACAGGGGTTGAATCACCCCTCCACTTT
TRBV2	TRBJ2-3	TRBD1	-	CASKGAHTDTQYF	TGTGCCAGCAAGGGGGCGCATACAGATACGCAGTATTTT
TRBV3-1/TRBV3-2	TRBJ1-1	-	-	CASSRGWALNTEAFF	TGTGCCAGCAGCCGAGGGTGGGCCTTGAACACTGAAGCTTTCTTT
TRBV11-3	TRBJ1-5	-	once	CASSLDGNSNQPQHF	TGTGCCAGCAGCTTAGACGGTAATAGCAATCAGCCCCAGCATTTT
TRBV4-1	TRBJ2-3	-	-	CASSQKSTDYTDTQYF	TGCGCCAGCAGCCAAAAATCGACAGATTACACAGATACGCAGTATTTT
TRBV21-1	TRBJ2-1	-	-	CASTDVGQGDEQFF	TGTGCCAGCACCGACGTGGGACAGGGGGATGAGCAGTTCTTC
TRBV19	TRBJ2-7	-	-	CASSARESYEQYF	TGTGCCAGTAGTGCTAGGGAGTCCTACGAGCAGTACTTC
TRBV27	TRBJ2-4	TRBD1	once	CASRSAADRNIQYF	TGTGCCAGCAGGTCAGCCGCGGACAGGAACATTCAGTACTTC
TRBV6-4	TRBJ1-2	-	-	CASSDSVEGLYGYTF	TGTGCCAGCAGTGACTCGGTTGAGGGCCTCTATGGCTACACCTTC
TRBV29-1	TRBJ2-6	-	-	CSVSSGANVLTF	TGCAGCGTCAGCTCTGGGGCCAACGTCCTGACTTTC
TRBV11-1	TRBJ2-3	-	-	CASSLGGPDTQYF	TGTGCCAGCAGCTTAGGTGGCCCAGATACGCAGTATTTT